These 12 T cell receptor beta chains came from one sample sequenced in a study of control samples from healthy donors and cancer patients. The repertoire was sequenced with immunoSEQ multiplex PCR; TCRdb's copy has only in-frame clones and lacks some. The sample carries about 160,000 clones, over 95% recorded once. Sample: blood. The receptors shown here come from a woman in her thirties in good health.

In regard to this clone: A junction end diverges from the germline sequence, so it may reflect a read error. The CDR3 DNA reads as TGTGCCAGCAATCGGGACAGGGCGAACCCCGGGGAGCTGTTTTTT. Translating it yields CASNRDRANPGELFF. This chain connects TRBV2 to TRBJ2-2; 9 bases match TRBD1. The CDR3 is made up of 15 amino acids. Germline CDR1 SNHLY, CDR2 FYNNEI.

The chain uses TRBV4-2 and TRBJ2-2; 8 bases align to TRBD2. CDR3 length: 16 residues. Germline loops: CDR1 LGHNA, CDR2 YNFKEQ. V lost 1 base to trimming and J lost 5 bases; unmatched junction nucleotides: 6. DNA of the CDR3: TGTGCCAGCAGCCAAGTTTTTAGCGGGGAGACCGGGGAGCTGTTTTTT. Translating gives CASSQVFSGETGELFF.

The J gene is TRBJ1-2, the V gene TRBV28; 9 nucleotides line up with TRBD1. Germline CDR1 MDHEN, CDR2 SYDVKM. V dropped 4 bases and J dropped 8; count of bases not matched to a gene: 11. The CDR3 consists of 15 residues. CDR3 in DNA: TGTGCCAGCAGTTCCGCCCCACAGGGGGCAGGCGGCTACACCTTC. As protein: CASSSAPQGAGGYTF.

This chain connects TRBV19 to TRBJ2-1; the D gene could be TRBD1 or TRBD2 (5 bases each). Germline V gene lookup returns CDR1 LNHDA and CDR2 SQIVND (reference sequence). This CDR3 has 14 amino acids. V lost 7 bases to trimming and J lost 9 bases, with 19 bases between them. The DNA of the CDR3 is TGTGCCAGTACCCCAACCGGGGCATTTGGTGAGCAGTTCTTC. Translation: CASTPTGAFGEQFF.

The gene calls are TRBV13 and TRBJ1-1; perhaps TRBD1 as D (5 bases). Germline lookup yields CDR1 PRHDT and CDR2 FYEKMQ (reference sequence). The CDR3 sequence is 15 residues long. The ends were cut back, 8 bases at V and 0 bases at J, with 16 bases in the middle. The CDR3 nucleotides read TGTGCCAGCTGGAGGCGGGAGGGGATGAACACTGAAGCTTTCTTT. It is translated as CASWRREGMNTEAFF.

The rearrangement links TRBV6-6 to TRBJ1-6; unclear D gene. Per the germline V gene, CDR1 is MNHNY and CDR2 is SVGAGI (reference sequence). Trimming stripped 0 bases from V and 7 bases from J, with 7 bases between. There are 14 residues in the CDR3. CDR3 bases: TGTGCCAGCAGTTACTCGACTACCAATTCACCCCTCCACTTT. Amino acid sequence: CASSYSTTNSPLHF.

The chain is built from TRBV5-1 and TRBJ1-1; D might be TRBD1 (6 bases). Germline loops: CDR1 SGHRS, CDR2 YFSETQ. Between the trimmed V and J ends, which lost 4 bases and 2 bases, there was a span of 12 bases. This CDR3 contains 14 residues. CDR3 in amino acids: CASSKGHSNTEAFF. In nucleotides, the CDR3 is TGCGCCAGCAGCAAGGGACATTCCAACACTGAAGCTTTCTTT.

This chain joins TRBV2 and TRBJ2-7; no definite D call. V lost 6 bases and J lost 6, with 15 bases in between. The germline V gene has CDR1 SNHLY and CDR2 FYNNEI. This CDR3 has 13 residues. The CDR3 DNA is TGTGCCAGCAGCGGGCAGAATTTGGGCGAGCAGTACTTC. It specifies CASSGQNLGEQYF. Supplemented by reference TRBV2 and TRBJ2-7, the full variable domain reads EPEVTQTPSHQVTQMGQEVILRCVPISNHLYFYWYRQILGQKVEFLVSFYNNEISEKSEIFDDQFSVERPDGSNFTLKIRSTKLEDSAMYFCASSGQNLGEQYFGPGTRLTVT.

The chain recombines TRBV2 with TRBJ1-1, with D hard to call. Germline V gene sequence: CDR1 SNHLY, CDR2 FYNNEI. The CDR3 covers 12 residues. V shed 8 bases and J shed 6 bases, with 13 bases lying between them. CDR3 nucleotide sequence: TGTGCCAGCCGGGCTGGAGGCGCTGAAGCTTTCTTT. Encoded protein: CASRAGGAEAFF.

The chain is built from TRBV24-1 and TRBJ2-2; no firm D call. The CDR3 spans 12 residues. The V gene's germline CDR1 is KGHDR and CDR2 SFDVKD. V shed 5 bases and J shed 4 bases, with 4 bases lying between them. The CDR3 DNA follows: TGTGCCACCAGTGCTTTCACCGGGGAGCTGTTTTTT. Its protein is CATSAFTGELFF.

The chain uses TRBV2 and TRBJ2-5; D remains ambiguous. Germline CDR1 reads SNHLY; CDR2 reads FYNNEI. V was shortened by 3 bases and J by 2 bases, with 7 bases between the two germline ends. The CDR3 consists of 13 residues. The CDR3 sequence is CASSEGLQETQYF. The CDR3 DNA sequence: TGTGCCAGCAGTGAGGGTCTGCAAGAGACCCAGTACTTC.

The chain combines TRBV10-3 with TRBJ1-1; D ambiguous. Germline values: CDR1 ENHRY, CDR2 SYGVKD. The length of the CDR3 is 13 residues. The germline V and J ends were trimmed by 4 bases and 0 bases, with 6 bases remaining between them. The CDR3 DNA sequence: TGTGCCATCAGTGGGACTGTGAACACTGAAGCTTTCTTT. Its translation is CAISGTVNTEAFF.